One sample yielded the 23 T cell receptor beta chains listed below, sequenced in a study of blood T cell repertoires in COVID-19. Data came from immunoSEQ multiplex PCR; TCRdb stores just in-frame clones and leaves some out. This table holds 250,000 to 350,000 clones, around four fifths found once. Source material: peripheral blood. Receptor source: a woman between 50 and 59 years old with active or convalescent COVID-19.

The chain links TRBV4-1 to TRBJ1-2; 9 bases are a match to TRBD1. Trimming cost V 2 bases and J 4 bases; bases outside gene matches: 5. The germline CDR1 and CDR2 sequences are MGHRA and YSYEKL. The CDR3 runs to 15 residues. CDR3 in DNA: TGCGCCAGCAGCCAAATCCTGGGACAGGGCTATGGCTACACCTTC. Its protein product is CASSQILGQGYGYTF.

This rearrangement joins TRBV7-9 to TRBJ2-1; a weak D match, TRBD1 (5 bases). CDR3 length equals 14 residues. Germline-derived CDR1 and CDR2 are SEHNR and FQNEAQ (reference sequence). Trimming removed 4 bases at V and 4 bases at J, with 11 bases between. The CDR3, as DNA: TGTGCCAGCAGCTGGGGCGATCTGTACAATGAGCAGTTCTTC. It is translated as CASSWGDLYNEQFF.

The chain joins TRBV11-2 to TRBJ2-5; 7 nucleotides align to TRBD2. The germline CDR1 and CDR2 sequences are SGHAT and FQNNGV. CDR3 length: 15 amino acids. V gave up 4 bases and J gave up 5 bases; unmatched junction bases: 10. CDR3 residues: CASSSGGRGAETQYF. The CDR3 nucleotides read TGTGCCAGCAGCTCGGGGGGACGGGGCGCGGAGACCCAGTACTTC.

V usage is TRBV15 and J usage is TRBJ2-3, with D tentatively TRBD2 (6 bases). Trimming took off 1 base at V and 0 bases at J, with 14 bases between the two ends. The V gene's germline CDR1 is LNHNV and CDR2 YYDKDF (reference sequence). The length of the CDR3 is 17 residues. The DNA for the CDR3 is TGTGCCACCAGCAGAGGGCCGGGACTCTCCAGCACAGATACGCAGTATTTT. Protein: CATSRGPGLSSTDTQYF.

The chain uses TRBV6-5 and TRBJ1-1; D perhaps matches TRBD1 (6 bases). Trimming pared 5 bases from V and 4 bases from J, leaving 17 bases between. The CDR3 is 15 amino acids. Germline CDR1 MNHEY, CDR2 SVGAGI. The CDR3 protein is CASSKEGGRGTEAFF. The DNA for the CDR3 is TGTGCCAGCAGTAAGGAGGGGGGGCGAGGCACTGAAGCTTTCTTT.

This rearrangement joins TRBV5-6 to TRBJ1-4, with 7 bases lining up with TRBD1. The CDR3 loop spans 16 amino acids. V gave up 2 bases and J gave up 8 bases; unmatched junction bases: 12. Germline V gene sequence: CDR1 SGHDT, CDR2 YYEEEE. The CDR3 DNA is TGTGCCAGCAGCTTCCTCAGACAGGGTCGGTCAGAAAAACTGTTTTTT. Translated: CASSFLRQGRSEKLFF.

The chain uses TRBV5-1 and TRBJ2-7; 7 bases fit TRBD1. This CDR3 is built from 13 residues. CDR1 and CDR2 (germline): SGHRS, YFSETQ. V lost 1 base, J lost 3 bases, and 1 base stayed unmatched. The CDR3 region is CASSLSGGYEQYF. The CDR3 DNA sequence: TGCGCCAGCAGCTTGTCAGGGGGCTACGAGCAGTACTTC.

The chain employs TRBV5-1 and TRBJ2-7; 7 nucleotides align to TRBD1. V shed 3 bases, J shed 2 bases, and the junction held 5 bases outside the gene matches. Germline assignment: CDR1 SGHRS and CDR2 YFSETQ. The CDR3 extends over 14 amino acids. CDR3 loop: CASSSQTGTYEQYF. CDR3 in DNA: TGCGCCAGCAGCTCCCAGACAGGGACCTACGAGCAGTACTTC.

The J gene is TRBJ1-6, the V gene TRBV6-6; 7 bases map to TRBD1. There are 13 residues in the CDR3. The germline V gene has CDR1 MNHNY and CDR2 SVGAGI (reference sequence). V trimming: 6 bases; J trimming: 9 bases; junction bases outside the gene matches: 5. The CDR3 sequence: CASSRQGTSPLHF. The CDR3 bases are TGTGCCAGCAGCAGACAGGGTACTTCACCCCTCCACTTT.

The genes are TRBV5-6 and TRBJ2-6; D unresolved. The germline gives CDR1 SGHDT, CDR2 YYEEEE. Trimming stripped 6 bases from V and 1 base from J, with 11 bases between. This CDR3 spans 15 amino acids. Here the CDR3 DNA reads TGTGCCAGCACCTCGGGTGTATCTGGGGCCAACGTCCTGACTTTC. The encoded protein is CASTSGVSGANVLTF.

This chain joins TRBV19 and TRBJ2-5, with 7 bases that match TRBD2. Germline V gene lookup returns CDR1 LNHDA and CDR2 SQIVND (reference sequence). V was clipped by 8 bases and J by 6 bases; unmatched bases: 12. The CDR3 is 14 amino acids. Here the CDR3 reads CASGTGGQAKTQYF. The CDR3 nucleotides are TGTGCCAGTGGAACGGGGGGTCAGGCGAAGACCCAGTACTTC.

The rearrangement joins TRBV28 to TRBJ1-2; no firm D call. V was clipped by 2 bases and J by 8 bases, with 12 bases between them. The CDR3 runs to 13 residues. CDR1 is MDHEN, CDR2 SYDVKM, per germline. This chain's CDR3 is CASSLPDGAGYTF. Written as DNA, the CDR3 is TGTGCCAGCAGTTTACCAGACGGAGCCGGCTACACCTTC.

A single count supports this clone. This chain uses TRBV7-9 with TRBJ2-2, with D maybe TRBD1 (5 bases). The CDR3 covers 15 residues. From germline, CDR1 is SEHNR and CDR2 FQNEAQ (reference sequence). Deletions cut 6 bases from V and 4 bases from J, with 15 bases between. The CDR3 sequence is CASSQTTGPTGELFF. In nucleotides, the CDR3 is TGTGCCAGCAGTCAAACCACAGGACCCACCGGGGAGCTGTTTTTT.

The sample holds a few counts of this clone. The rearrangement links TRBV9 to TRBJ1-3; D perhaps matches TRBD1 (5 bases). With 2 bases removed from V and 0 bases from J, the gap between germline ends came to 12 bases. CDR1 is SGDLS and CDR2 is YYNGEE in the germline V gene. This CDR3 has 16 residues. For the CDR3, the DNA is TGTGCCAGCAGCGTCCGGGACTTAAGCTCTGGAAACACCATATATTTT. Its translation is CASSVRDLSSGNTIYF.

Only a few counts were recorded for this clone. The rearrangement links TRBV5-1 to TRBJ2-2; 11 nucleotides agree with TRBD1. The CDR3 covers 18 residues. V lost 3 bases, J lost 0 bases, and 7 bases stayed unmatched. Germline CDR1 and CDR2: SGHRS and YFSETQ. CDR3 nucleotide sequence: TGCGCCAGCAGCTCCCGGGACAGGGGGAAAGCGAACACCGGGGAGCTGTTTTTT. It codes for CASSSRDRGKANTGELFF. Combining the CDR3 with reference TRBV5-1 and TRBJ2-2 gives the whole variable domain KAGVTQTPRYLIKTRGQQVTLSCSPISGHRSVSWYQQTPGQGLQFLFEYFSETQRNKGNFPGRFSGRQFSNSRSEMNVSTLELGDSALYLCASSSRDRGKANTGELFFGEGSRLTVL.

The chain combines TRBV6-5 with TRBJ1-4, with D uncertain. Germline V gene sequence: CDR1 MNHEY, CDR2 SVGAGI. This CDR3 is built from 11 residues. With 10 bases removed from V and 10 bases from J, the gap between germline ends came to 13 bases. As DNA, the CDR3 is TGTGCCACCGGACTGCTTGGAAAACTGTTTTTT. It translates to CATGLLGKLFF.

The gene calls are TRBV4-1 and TRBJ2-1, with D maybe TRBD2 (6 bases). The germline gives CDR1 MGHRA, CDR2 YSYEKL. The V gene lost 5 bases and the J gene lost 0 bases, with 14 bases spanning the gap. CDR3 length equals 16 residues. The CDR3 region is CASSWRWEDSYNEQFF. CDR3 bases: TGCGCCAGCAGCTGGCGGTGGGAGGACTCCTACAATGAGCAGTTCTTC.

This clone was observed a single time. The chain recombines TRBV7-9 with TRBJ1-2; the D gene is possibly TRBD1 (6 bases). The CDR3 consists of 15 residues. The ends were cut back, 4 bases at V and 5 bases at J, with 17 bases in the middle. From germline, CDR1 is SEHNR and CDR2 FQNEAQ (reference sequence). The CDR3 reads CASSSPIGTPYGYTF. CDR3 nucleotides: TGTGCCAGCAGCTCCCCTATCGGGACACCTTATGGCTACACCTTC.

V usage is TRBV5-1 and J usage is TRBJ1-2, with D tentatively TRBD1 (5 bases). The germline V gene encodes CDR1 SGHRS and CDR2 YFSETQ. V gave up 2 bases and J gave up 4 bases, with 9 bases separating them. This CDR3 has 13 amino acids. The CDR3 DNA reads TGCGCCAGCAGCTTATCGACAGTCTATGGCTACACCTTC. Amino acids: CASSLSTVYGYTF.

V usage is TRBV11-2 and J usage is TRBJ2-1; D ambiguous. Germline values: CDR1 SGHAT, CDR2 FQNNGV. V gave up 6 bases and J gave up 6 bases, with 12 bases separating them. The CDR3 totals 13 residues. The CDR3 bases are TGTGCCAGCAGTCCGCCCCGAGTCAATGAGCAGTTCTTC. Its translation: CASSPPRVNEQFF.

The V and J genes are TRBV2 and TRBJ2-7; TRBD1 is a possible D gene (5 bases). This CDR3 region has 13 residues. Trimming shortened V by 8 bases and J by 6 bases, and 17 bases separated the two germline ends. The germline CDR1 and CDR2 sequences are SNHLY and FYNNEI. The CDR3 DNA reads as TGTGCCAGCGCCCCTAGGAAGGGGTCCGAGCAGTACTTC. It codes for CASAPRKGSEQYF. The variable domain in full, with the rest retrieved from reference TRBV2 and TRBJ2-7, is EPEVTQTPSHQVTQMGQEVILRCVPISNHLYFYWYRQILGQKVEFLVSFYNNEISEKSEIFDDQFSVERPDGSNFTLKIRSTKLEDSAMYFCASAPRKGSEQYFGPGTRLTVT.

This chain connects TRBV7-9 to TRBJ1-1; D is ambiguous. Germline V gene data show CDR1 as SEHNR and CDR2 as FQNEAQ (reference sequence). Trimming took off 5 bases at V and 3 bases at J, with 13 bases between the two ends. The CDR3 consists of 14 residues. This CDR3 reads CASSRNLGDTEAFF. The CDR3 coding sequence is TGTGCCAGCAGCAGAAACCTCGGGGACACTGAAGCTTTCTTT.

The chain uses TRBV5-1 and TRBJ2-5; 7 nucleotides match TRBD1. Germline CDR1 is SGHRS and CDR2 is YFSETQ. V lost 2 bases, J lost 9 bases, and 10 bases stayed unmatched. The CDR3 has 14 amino acids. CDR3 protein: CASSFDRALGAQYF. CDR3 in DNA: TGCGCCAGCAGCTTCGACAGGGCCCTTGGGGCCCAGTACTTC.